This entry concerns a single T cell receptor (beta chain). These data are taken from a study of shared clonotypes between healthy human individuals. About the research overall: A donor's plate count was three for CD4 naive and three for CD4 memory; CD8 naive had two and CD8 memory one.

Authors' analysis steps: Junction-only sequences without quality scores were provided by ImmunoSEQ, so filtering was different. The protocol was immunoSEQ multiplex PCR, while the TCRdb copy is restricted to in-frame clones and leaves out a portion. For V, J and clone size, that table is used; D and trimming come from the DNA. Found here are 180,000 or so clones, approximately 92% of them singletons; the top ten hold approximately 0.07%. Sequencing was performed on naive CD4+ T cells sorted from blood. Subset defined: CD45RA+ positively selected. The source of this sequence is a woman in her twenties or thirties in good health.

CDR3: CASSWKTGGYEQYF. CDR3 DNA: TGTGCCAGCAGCTGGAAGACAGGGGGCTACGAGCAGTACTTC. The chain couples TRBV19 to TRBJ2-7; 9 bases are shared with TRBD1. J lost 3 bases, V lost 9 bases, and 9 bases had no gene match. This CDR3 has 14 residues. Germline lookup yields CDR1 LNHDA and CDR2 SQIVND (reference sequence).